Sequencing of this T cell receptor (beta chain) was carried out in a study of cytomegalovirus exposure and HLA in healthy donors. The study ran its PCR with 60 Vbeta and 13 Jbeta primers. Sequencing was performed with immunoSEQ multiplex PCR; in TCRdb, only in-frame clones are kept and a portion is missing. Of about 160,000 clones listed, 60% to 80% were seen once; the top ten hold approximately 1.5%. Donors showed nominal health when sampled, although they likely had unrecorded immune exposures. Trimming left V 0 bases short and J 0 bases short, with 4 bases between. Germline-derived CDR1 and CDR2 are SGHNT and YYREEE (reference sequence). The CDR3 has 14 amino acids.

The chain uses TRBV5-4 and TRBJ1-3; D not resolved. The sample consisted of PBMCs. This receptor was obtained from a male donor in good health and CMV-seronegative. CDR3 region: CASSLGASGNTIYF. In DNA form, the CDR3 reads TGTGCCAGCAGCTTGGGGGCCTCTGGAAACACCATATATTTT.